The present TCR beta chain was sequenced within a study of synovial regulatory T cells in juvenile arthritis (dated by TCRdb to 2013 to 2016). Regarding the research as a whole: Among sequenced patients, a few were therapy-naive, one received methotrexate plus infliximab, several received methotrexate, and one had no treatment information. Effector T cell subsets were also sequenced in this cohort for comparisons, but the Treg dataset alone covers only blood and synovial fluid Treg cells. TCRbeta CDR3 repertoires of blood iaTreg cells, other blood Treg cells and synovial fluid Treg cells from matched patient samples were compared in the study. The TCR repertoire comparisons covered Treg and Teff subsets from approximately 11 JIA patients with active disease.

About this clone: It lacks a known antigen.

Receptor libraries were prepared by the immunoSEQ multiplex PCR assay. TCRbeta CDR3 sequencing was performed by Adaptive Biotechnologies. In the original analysis: To assess repertoire similarity, the researchers used the Chao-modified Jaccard index along with median clonotype overlap taken from 200 random subsamples at equal sample size. The similarity analyses were run on either productive nucleotide sequences or amino acid sequences translated in silico. Repertoires were compared using hierarchical clustering with single linkage and t-SNE, both based on Chao-modified Jaccard distances. Repertoire diversity was assessed with the Renyi index over a range of alpha values after the sample sizes were normalised. TCRdb stores this immuneACCESS table with in-frame sequences only. Part of the clones is absent; in the studies checked, under half of the shortfall reflects unresolved V genes, and no reason is known for the rest. For V, J and clone size, that table is used; D and trimming come from the DNA. Per the sample table, the count is 9,000 to 10,000 clones. Of the sample, roughly 0.33% is held by the ten largest clones.

CDR1 is given as SEHNR and CDR2 as FQNEAQ, both from the germline V gene (reference sequence). From cysteine to phenylalanine, the CDR3 is 12 amino acids long. DNA is not recorded here. TCR repertoires were obtained from roughly 11 juvenile idiopathic arthritis patients with active disease who had not reached inactive disease, of whom 3 were polyarticular and 8 were oligoarticular. The median age of the TCR-sequenced patients was 11.6 years (range roughly 2.4-25), and their median disease duration was about 7 years (range 0.2-19.1). The samples for TCR repertoire analysis were obtained at two Italian centres. Peripheral blood mononuclear cells were isolated by Histopaque-1077 density gradient and cryopreserved in about 90% FCS with about 10% DMSO. Points the paper makes about the study in general: iaTreg TCR repertoires were largely private across patients and partially overlapped with synovial Teff and blood CPL repertoires. Synovial Treg cells shared more CDR3 sequences with iaTreg cells than with other blood Treg cells, and Chao-Jaccard similarity confirmed that synovial Treg cells were more closely related to iaTreg cells. Blood iaTreg cells showed lower TCR diversity than other blood Treg cells, consistent with antigen-driven expansion.

The TCR was taken from a donor aged 2-30 years with juvenile idiopathic arthritis. Sequenced: Treg cells from blood. The intended sense of this specimen's cell subset or site label: remaining (HLA-DR-negative) circulating blood Treg cells. The chain joins TRBV7-9 to TRBJ1-2. The CDR3 protein sequence reads: CASSLAGYGYTF.